Listed below are T cell receptor beta chains from one sample, sequenced in a study of PD-1 blockade in classical Hodgkin lymphoma. Using immunoSEQ multiplex PCR, the repertoire was profiled, and TCRdb retains in-frame clones only, with some absent. This sample carries under 60,000 clones, around 70% of them seen once, and the ten largest clones take approximately 10%. Sample: peripheral blood mononuclear cells (PBMCs), taken at baseline. These receptors were taken from a human donor with classical Hodgkin lymphoma. Both conserved end residues are part of each CDR3. Each record gives: J gene, clone size, V gene, D gene, CDR3 protein, CDR3 DNA. D genes are given only for firm matches. Not all rows give a size; the values are once, few, many and, for expanded clones, a class.

TRBJ1-1 | - | TRBV18 | - | CASSLGARKNTEAFF | TGTGCCAGCTCACTTGGTGCCAGGAAGAACACTGAAGCTTTCTTT
TRBJ2-3 | - | TRBV2 | - | CASSRGFSPVTQYF | TGTGCCAGCAGTCGGGGCTTCTCCCCCGTTACGCAGTATTTT
TRBJ1-1 | - | TRBV6-1 | - | CASSELAVGTEAFF | TGTGCCAGCAGTGAATTGGCGGTTGGCACTGAAGCTTTCTTT
TRBJ2-3 | - | TRBV29-1 | - | CSVGEAAADTQYF | TGCAGCGTTGGAGAAGCAGCAGCGGATACGCAGTATTTT
TRBJ1-5 | - | TRBV15 | TRBD1 | CATSRDRPGGDQPQHF | TGTGCCACCAGCAGAGATAGGCCAGGGGGCGATCAGCCCCAGCATTTT
TRBJ1-1 | few | TRBV6-1 | - | CASSDLRGQMNTEAFF | TGTGCCAGCAGTGACCTACGAGGACAGATGAACACTGAAGCTTTCTTT
TRBJ2-1 | - | TRBV5-1 | - | CASSFFLRQLNEQFF | TGCGCCAGCAGCTTCTTCCTTCGACAGTTAAATGAGCAGTTCTTC
TRBJ1-4 | - | TRBV7-2 | - | CASSLAGGGGEKLFF | TGTGCCAGCAGCTTAGCCGGGGGCGGGGGTGAAAAACTGTTTTTT
TRBJ2-1 | once | TRBV10-3 | TRBD1 | CATSLGTGAFLTVNEQFF | TGTGCCACCAGTCTCGGGACAGGGGCTTTCTTAACCGTCAATGAGCAGTTCTTC
TRBJ2-7 | - | TRBV5-1 | TRBD1 | CASSRDSREQYF | TGCGCCAGCAGCAGGGACAGTCGCGAGCAGTACTTC
TRBJ2-7 | once | TRBV11-1 | - | CASSLLGLTYEQYF | TGTGCCAGCAGCTTATTGGGCCTAACCTACGAGCAGTACTTC
TRBJ2-1 | - | TRBV14 | TRBD1 | CASSRTGVYNEQFF | TGTGCCAGCAGCCGGACAGGGGTTTACAATGAGCAGTTCTTC
TRBJ2-1 | - | TRBV5-1 | TRBD2 | CASSLWTSGTYNEQFF | TGCGCCAGCAGCTTGTGGACTAGCGGGACATACAATGAGCAGTTCTTC
TRBJ1-6 | few | TRBV7-2 | - | CASSQGSHNSPLHF | TGTGCCAGCAGCCAGGGTTCTCATAATTCACCCCTCCACTTT
TRBJ2-7 | - | TRBV5-1 | TRBD1 | CASSPITGDYEQYF | TGCGCCAGCAGCCCAATTACAGGGGACTACGAGCAGTACTTC
TRBJ1-4 | - | TRBV27 | - | CASSFVGFEKLFF | TGTGCCAGCAGTTTTGTCGGGTTCGAAAAACTGTTTTTT
TRBJ2-1 | - | TRBV5-3 | TRBD2 | CARSLRTSGSRDEQFF | TGTGCCAGAAGCTTAAGGACTAGCGGGAGTAGGGATGAGCAGTTCTTC
TRBJ2-3 | few | TRBV7-2 | - | CASGLALGTDTQYF | TGTGCCAGCGGGCTAGCACTTGGCACAGATACGCAGTATTTT
TRBJ2-2 | - | TRBV9 | - | CASSPRWPPAGELFF | TGTGCCAGCAGCCCTAGGTGGCCCCCCGCCGGGGAGCTGTTTTTT
TRBJ1-2 | - | TRBV7-9 | - | CASSSPPGGYTF | TGTGCCAGCAGCTCCCCCCCTGGAGGCTACACCTTC
TRBJ1-1 | once | TRBV6-1 | TRBD1 | CASRTQGSAEAFF | TGTGCCAGCAGAACACAGGGGTCCGCTGAAGCTTTCTTT
TRBJ1-2 | - | TRBV5-8 | - | CASSRAAGTQFGYTF | TGTGCCAGCAGCCGAGCGGCCGGGACCCAGTTTGGCTACACCTTC
TRBJ1-4 | - | TRBV10-1 | - | CASEEEGGEKLFF | TGCGCCAGCGAGGAGGAGGGGGGTGAAAAACTGTTTTTT
TRBJ1-1 | - | TRBV5-1 | TRBD1 | CASSWMTGENTEAFF | TGCGCCAGCAGCTGGATGACAGGGGAGAACACTGAAGCTTTCTTT
TRBJ2-3 | - | TRBV18 | TRBD1 | CASSYRGDTQYF | TGTGCCAGCTCTTACAGGGGAGATACGCAGTATTTT
TRBJ2-1 | - | TRBV2 | TRBD2 | CASSEGTWGTSGRSYNEQFF | TGTGCCAGCAGTGAAGGTACCTGGGGGACTAGCGGGAGGTCATACAATGAGCAGTTCTTC
TRBJ1-1 | few | TRBV4-1 | - | CASSQRINTEAFF | TGCGCCAGCAGCCAACGTATAAACACTGAAGCTTTCTTT
TRBJ2-1 | few | TRBV4-1 | - | CASSRAPELYGEQFF | TGCGCCAGCAGCCGAGCTCCGGAACTCTACGGGGAGCAGTTCTTC
TRBJ2-1 | - | TRBV5-1 | - | CASSLRYNEQFF | TGCGCCAGCAGCTTGCGATACAATGAGCAGTTCTTC
TRBJ1-2 | - | TRBV5-6 | - | CASSHNRVNYGYTF | TGTGCCAGCAGCCATAACAGGGTTAACTATGGCTACACCTTC
TRBJ1-1 | - | TRBV5-1 | TRBD1 | CASSLGQGAGPSTEAFF | TGCGCCAGCAGCTTGGGGCAGGGGGCAGGGCCGAGCACTGAAGCTTTCTTT
TRBJ1-1 | - | TRBV6-5 | - | CASSYRGVNTEAFF | TGTGCCAGCAGTTATCGGGGGGTTAACACTGAAGCTTTCTTT
TRBJ2-6 | - | TRBV27 | - | CASSSNRDSGANVLTF | TGTGCCAGCAGTTCAAACAGGGACTCTGGGGCCAACGTCCTGACTTTC
TRBJ2-5 | - | TRBV20-1 | - | CSATSKETQYF | TGCAGTGCTACGAGTAAAGAGACCCAGTACTTC
TRBJ2-1 | - | TRBV7-3 | TRBD2 | CASSPLPASGRVSYNEQFF | TGTGCCAGCAGCCCCCTTCCCGCTAGCGGGAGGGTATCCTACAATGAGCAGTTCTTC
TRBJ2-3 | - | TRBV27 | TRBD2 | CASSQSASGSPDTQYF | TGTGCCAGCAGTCAAAGTGCTAGCGGGAGTCCAGATACGCAGTATTTT
TRBJ1-3 | - | TRBV30 | TRBD1 | CAWGQGSASGNTIYF | TGTGCCTGGGGACAGGGTAGCGCCTCTGGAAACACCATATATTTT
TRBJ1-4 | - | TRBV7-7 | - | CASSLAHNEKLFF | TGTGCTAGCAGCTTGGCCCATAATGAAAAACTGTTTTTT
TRBJ2-1 | - | TRBV7-3 | - | CASSLTGTSYTNEQFF | TGTGCCAGCAGCTTAACGGGTACTAGCTACACAAATGAGCAGTTCTTC
TRBJ2-2 | - | TRBV2 | TRBD2 | CASRGGLAGLHTGELFF | TGTGCCAGCAGGGGGGGACTAGCGGGGTTACACACCGGGGAGCTGTTTTTT
TRBJ1-2 | few | TRBV6-5 | - | CASTPGRPYYGYTF | TGTGCCAGCACCCCCGGGAGGCCTTACTATGGCTACACCTTC
TRBJ1-1 | - | TRBV11-3 | - | CASSAGGGWTEAFF | TGTGCCAGCAGCGCCGGTGGGGGCTGGACTGAAGCTTTCTTT
TRBJ1-2 | once | TRBV29-1 | - | CSVEESGYTF | TGCAGCGTTGAAGAAAGTGGCTACACCTTC
TRBJ1-1 | - | TRBV5-4 | - | CASSLGYAGNTEAFF | TGTGCCAGCAGCTTGGGGTATGCAGGGAACACTGAAGCTTTCTTT
TRBJ1-5 | few | TRBV6-1 | - | CASSRDLKAQHF | TGTGCCAGCAGTAGGGACCTGAAGGCCCAGCATTTT
TRBJ1-5 | - | TRBV11-2 | TRBD1 | CASSPGGGGGQPQHF | TGTGCCAGCAGCCCCGGGGGAGGGGGCGGTCAGCCCCAGCATTTT
TRBJ2-1 | once | TRBV5-6 | - | CASSLVGANSYNEQFF | TGTGCCAGCAGCTTGGTTGGGGCGAACTCCTACAATGAGCAGTTCTTC
TRBJ2-7 | - | TRBV28 | TRBD1 | CASSIPGDRGFYEQYF | TGTGCCAGCAGTATACCCGGGGACAGGGGTTTCTACGAGCAGTACTTC
TRBJ2-1 | - | TRBV7-8 | - | CASSQDRFRYNEQFF | TGTGCCAGCAGCCAGGACCGATTCCGTTACAATGAGCAGTTCTTC
TRBJ2-2 | few | TRBV7-9 | TRBD1 | CASSSTTGGNSPGELFF | TGTGCCAGCAGCTCGACGACAGGGGGCAACTCGCCCGGGGAGCTGTTTTTT
TRBJ2-2 | - | TRBV7-3 | - | CASSPSGLGTGELFF | TGTGCCAGCAGCCCCTCCGGACTGGGGACCGGGGAGCTGTTTTTT
TRBJ1-1 | - | TRBV18 | - | CASSPYNRRGDTEAFF | TGTGCCAGCTCACCATATAACAGGCGGGGGGACACTGAAGCTTTCTTT
TRBJ1-3 | - | TRBV28 | TRBD1 | CASGTGAAGNTIYF | TGTGCCAGCGGTACAGGGGCGGCTGGAAACACCATATATTTT
TRBJ1-4 | - | TRBV5-1 | TRBD1 | CASSSGQPTNEKLFF | TGCGCCAGCAGCTCGGGACAGCCAACTAATGAAAAACTGTTTTTT